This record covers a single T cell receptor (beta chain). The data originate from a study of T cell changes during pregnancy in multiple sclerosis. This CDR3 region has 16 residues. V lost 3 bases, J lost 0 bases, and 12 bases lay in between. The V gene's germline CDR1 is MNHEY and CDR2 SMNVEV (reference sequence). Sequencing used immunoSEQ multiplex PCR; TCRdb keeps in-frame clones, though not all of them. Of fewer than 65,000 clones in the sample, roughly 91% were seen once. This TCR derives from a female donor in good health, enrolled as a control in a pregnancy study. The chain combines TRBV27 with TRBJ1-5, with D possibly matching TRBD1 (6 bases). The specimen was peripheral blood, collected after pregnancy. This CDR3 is CASSFTGGHSNQPQHF. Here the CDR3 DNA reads TGTGCCAGCAGTTTTACGGGGGGCCATAGCAATCAGCCCCAGCATTTT.